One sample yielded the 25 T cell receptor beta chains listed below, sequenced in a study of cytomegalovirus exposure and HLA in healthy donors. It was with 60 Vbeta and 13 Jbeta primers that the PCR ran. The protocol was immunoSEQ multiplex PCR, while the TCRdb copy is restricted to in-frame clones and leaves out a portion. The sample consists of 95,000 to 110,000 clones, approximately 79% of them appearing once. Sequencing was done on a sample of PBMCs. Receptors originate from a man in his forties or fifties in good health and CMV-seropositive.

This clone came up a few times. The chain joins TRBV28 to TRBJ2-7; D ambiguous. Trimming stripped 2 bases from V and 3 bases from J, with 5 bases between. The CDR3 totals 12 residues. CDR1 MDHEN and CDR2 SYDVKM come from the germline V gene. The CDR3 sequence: CASSLPRYEQYF. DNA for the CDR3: TGTGCCAGCAGTTTACCCCGCTACGAGCAGTACTTC.

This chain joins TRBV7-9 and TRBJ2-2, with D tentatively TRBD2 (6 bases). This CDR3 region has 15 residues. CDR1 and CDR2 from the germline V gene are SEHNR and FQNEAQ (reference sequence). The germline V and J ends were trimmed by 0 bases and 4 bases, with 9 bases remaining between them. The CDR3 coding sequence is TGTGCCAGCAGCTTAGCCGGGAGAAGCACCGGGGAGCTGTTTTTT. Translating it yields CASSLAGRSTGELFF.

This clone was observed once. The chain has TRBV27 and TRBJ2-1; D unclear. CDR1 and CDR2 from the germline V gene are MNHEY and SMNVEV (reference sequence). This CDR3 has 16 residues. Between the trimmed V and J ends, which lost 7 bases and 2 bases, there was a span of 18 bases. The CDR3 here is CASTESARRAYNEQFF. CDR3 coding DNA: TGTGCCAGCACGGAGAGCGCTAGACGGGCCTACAATGAGCAGTTCTTC.

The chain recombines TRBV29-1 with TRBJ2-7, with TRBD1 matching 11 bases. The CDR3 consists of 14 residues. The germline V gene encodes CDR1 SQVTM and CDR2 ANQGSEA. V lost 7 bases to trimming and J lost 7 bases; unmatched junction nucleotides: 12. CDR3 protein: CSAINPGTGGEQYF. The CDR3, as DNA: TGCAGCGCCATTAACCCCGGGACAGGGGGTGAGCAGTACTTC.

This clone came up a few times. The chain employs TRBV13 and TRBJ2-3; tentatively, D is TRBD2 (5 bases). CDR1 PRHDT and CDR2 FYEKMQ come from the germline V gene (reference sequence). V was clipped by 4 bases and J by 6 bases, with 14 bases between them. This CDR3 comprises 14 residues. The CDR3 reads CASSSRDLTDTQYF. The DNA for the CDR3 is TGTGCCAGCAGCTCTCGGGATCTAACCGATACGCAGTATTTT.

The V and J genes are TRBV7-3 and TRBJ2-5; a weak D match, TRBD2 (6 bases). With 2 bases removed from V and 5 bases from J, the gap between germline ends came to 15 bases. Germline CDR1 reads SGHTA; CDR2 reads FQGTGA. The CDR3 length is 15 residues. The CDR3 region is CASSLDGSAGETQYF. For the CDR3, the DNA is TGTGCCAGCAGCTTAGACGGGAGTGCTGGGGAGACCCAGTACTTC.

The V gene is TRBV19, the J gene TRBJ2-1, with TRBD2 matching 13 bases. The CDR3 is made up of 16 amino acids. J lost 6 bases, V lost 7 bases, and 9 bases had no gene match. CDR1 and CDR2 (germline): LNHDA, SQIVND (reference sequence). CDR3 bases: TGTGCCAGTACCCTGGGGACTAGCGGGATACCCAATGAGCAGTTCTTC. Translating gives CASTLGTSGIPNEQFF.

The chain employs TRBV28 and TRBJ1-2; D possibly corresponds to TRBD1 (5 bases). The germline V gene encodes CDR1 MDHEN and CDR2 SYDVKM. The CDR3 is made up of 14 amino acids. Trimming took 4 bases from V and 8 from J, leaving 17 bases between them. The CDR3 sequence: CASSSQGGLGGYTF. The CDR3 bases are TGTGCCAGCAGTTCCCAGGGAGGCCTGGGAGGCTACACCTTC.

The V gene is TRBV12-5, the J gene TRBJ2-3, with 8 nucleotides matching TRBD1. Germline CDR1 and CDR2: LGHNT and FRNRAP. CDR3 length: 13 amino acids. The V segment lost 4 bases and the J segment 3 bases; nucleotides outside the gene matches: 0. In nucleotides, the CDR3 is TGTGCTAGTGGTTGGACAGGGACAGATACGCAGTATTTT. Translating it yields CASGWTGTDTQYF.

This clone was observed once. The CDR3 sequence: CASSQYSSGGLIIEQYF. The CDR3 DNA follows: TGCGCCAGCAGCCAGTATTCTAGCGGGGGCTTGATTATCGAGCAGTACTTC. The V gene is TRBV4-1, the J gene TRBJ2-7; the match to TRBD2 covers 10 bases. Trimming took 3 bases from V and 6 from J; bases not matched to a gene: 14. This CDR3 is 17 amino acids long. Germline V gives CDR1 MGHRA, CDR2 YSYEKL.

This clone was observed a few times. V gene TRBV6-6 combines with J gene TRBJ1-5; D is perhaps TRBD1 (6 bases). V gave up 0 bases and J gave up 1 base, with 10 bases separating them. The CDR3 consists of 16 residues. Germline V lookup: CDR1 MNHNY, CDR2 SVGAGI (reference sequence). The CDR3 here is CASSYSRQGSNQPQHF. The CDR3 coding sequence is TGTGCCAGCAGTTACTCGAGGCAGGGGAGCAATCAGCCCCAGCATTTT.

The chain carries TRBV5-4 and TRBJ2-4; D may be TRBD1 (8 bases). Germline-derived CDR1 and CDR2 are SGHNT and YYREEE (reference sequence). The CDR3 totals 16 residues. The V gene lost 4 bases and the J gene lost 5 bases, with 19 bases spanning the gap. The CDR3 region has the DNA TGTGCCAGCAGCCCTGACAGGGGAGGGTTTGAAAACATTCAGTACTTC. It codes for CASSPDRGGFENIQYF.

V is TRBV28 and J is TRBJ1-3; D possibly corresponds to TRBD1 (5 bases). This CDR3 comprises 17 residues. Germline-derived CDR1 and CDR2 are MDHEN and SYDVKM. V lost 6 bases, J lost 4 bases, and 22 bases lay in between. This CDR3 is CASRAYTGLPSGNTIYF. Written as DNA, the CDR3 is TGTGCCAGCAGAGCCTATACAGGCCTACCTTCAGGAAACACCATATATTTT.

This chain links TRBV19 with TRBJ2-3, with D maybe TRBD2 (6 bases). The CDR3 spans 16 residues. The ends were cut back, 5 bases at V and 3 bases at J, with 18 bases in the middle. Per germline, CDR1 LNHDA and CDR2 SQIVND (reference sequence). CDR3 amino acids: CASSVQEGWGTDTQYF. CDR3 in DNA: TGTGCCAGTAGTGTCCAGGAGGGTTGGGGGACAGATACGCAGTATTTT.

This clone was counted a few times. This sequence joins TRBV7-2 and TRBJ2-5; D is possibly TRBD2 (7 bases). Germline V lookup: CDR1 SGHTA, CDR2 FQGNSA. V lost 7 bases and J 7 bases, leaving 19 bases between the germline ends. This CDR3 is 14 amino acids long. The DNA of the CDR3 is TGTGCCAGCACCCAAATGGCAGGGGAGGGGACCCAGTACTTC. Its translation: CASTQMAGEGTQYF.

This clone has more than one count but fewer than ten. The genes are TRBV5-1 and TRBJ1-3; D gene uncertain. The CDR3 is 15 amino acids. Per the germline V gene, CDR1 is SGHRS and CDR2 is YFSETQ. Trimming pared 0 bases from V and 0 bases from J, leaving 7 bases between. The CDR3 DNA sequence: TGCGCCAGCAGCTTGGCCGCCGGCTCTGGAAACACCATATATTTT. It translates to CASSLAAGSGNTIYF.

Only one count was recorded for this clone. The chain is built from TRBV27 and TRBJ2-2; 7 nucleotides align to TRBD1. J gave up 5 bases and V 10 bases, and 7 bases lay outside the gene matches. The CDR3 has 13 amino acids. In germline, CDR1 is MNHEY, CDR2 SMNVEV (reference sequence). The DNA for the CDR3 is TGTGCCACCTGGCAGGGGGTAACCGGGGAGCTGTTTTTT. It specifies CATWQGVTGELFF.

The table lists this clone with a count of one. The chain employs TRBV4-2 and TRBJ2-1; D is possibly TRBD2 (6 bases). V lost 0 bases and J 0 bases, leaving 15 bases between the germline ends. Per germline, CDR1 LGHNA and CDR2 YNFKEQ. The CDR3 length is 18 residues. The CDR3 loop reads CASSQDPTGLISYNEQFF. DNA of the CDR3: TGTGCCAGCAGCCAAGATCCGACCGGACTAATCTCCTACAATGAGCAGTTCTTC.

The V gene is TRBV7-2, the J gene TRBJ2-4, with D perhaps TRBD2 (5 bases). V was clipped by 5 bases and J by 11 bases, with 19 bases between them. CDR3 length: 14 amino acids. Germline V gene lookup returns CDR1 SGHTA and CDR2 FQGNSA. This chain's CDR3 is CASSLSRGKRVQYF. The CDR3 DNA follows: TGTGCCAGCAGCCTTAGCCGAGGGAAAAGGGTTCAGTACTTC.

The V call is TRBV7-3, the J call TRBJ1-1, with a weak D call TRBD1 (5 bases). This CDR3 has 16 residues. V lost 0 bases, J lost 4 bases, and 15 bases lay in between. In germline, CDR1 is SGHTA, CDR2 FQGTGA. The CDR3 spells CASSLTTLQGGTEAFF. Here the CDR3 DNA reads TGTGCCAGCAGCTTAACGACTTTGCAGGGCGGCACTGAAGCTTTCTTT.

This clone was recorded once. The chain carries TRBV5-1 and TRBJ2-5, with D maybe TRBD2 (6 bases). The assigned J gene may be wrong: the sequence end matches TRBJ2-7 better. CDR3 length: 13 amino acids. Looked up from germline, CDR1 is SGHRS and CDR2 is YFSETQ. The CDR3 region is CASSSEGFYEQYF. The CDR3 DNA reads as TGCGCCAGCAGCTCGGAGGGATTCTACGAGCAGTACTTC.

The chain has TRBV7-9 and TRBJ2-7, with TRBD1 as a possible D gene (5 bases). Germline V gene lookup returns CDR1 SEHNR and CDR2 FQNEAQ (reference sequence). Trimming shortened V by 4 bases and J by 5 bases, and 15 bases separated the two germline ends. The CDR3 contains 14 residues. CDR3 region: CASSSRASANEQYF. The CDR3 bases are TGTGCCAGCAGCTCCAGGGCGAGCGCCAACGAGCAGTACTTC.

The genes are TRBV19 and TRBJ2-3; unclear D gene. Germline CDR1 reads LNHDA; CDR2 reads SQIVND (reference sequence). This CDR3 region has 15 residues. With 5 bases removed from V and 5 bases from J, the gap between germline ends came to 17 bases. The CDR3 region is CASSLWASSQDTQYF. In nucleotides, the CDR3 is TGTGCCAGTAGTCTTTGGGCCTCCTCCCAAGATACGCAGTATTTT. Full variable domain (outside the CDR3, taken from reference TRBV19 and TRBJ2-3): DGGITQSPKYLFRKEGQNVTLSCEQNLNHDAMYWYRQDPGQGLRLIYYSQIVNDFQKGDIAEGYSVSREKKESFPLTVTSAQKNPTAFYLCASSLWASSQDTQYFGPGTRLTVL.

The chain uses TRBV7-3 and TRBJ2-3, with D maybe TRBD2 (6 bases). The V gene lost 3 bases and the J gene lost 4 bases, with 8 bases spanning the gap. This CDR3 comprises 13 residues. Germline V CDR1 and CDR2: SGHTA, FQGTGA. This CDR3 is CASSLGRSDTQYF. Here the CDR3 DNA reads TGTGCCAGCAGCTTGGGGAGGTCAGATACGCAGTATTTT.

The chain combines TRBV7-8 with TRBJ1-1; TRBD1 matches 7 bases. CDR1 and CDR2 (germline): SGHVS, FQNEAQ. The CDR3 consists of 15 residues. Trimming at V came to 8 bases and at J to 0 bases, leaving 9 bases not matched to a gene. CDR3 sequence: CASVLTGRMNTEAFF. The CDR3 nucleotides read TGTGCCAGCGTCCTGACAGGGCGGATGAACACTGAAGCTTTCTTT.